This T cell receptor beta chain was recovered during a study of T-cell reconstitution after alpha-beta-depleted transplantation in children. Between the trimmed V and J ends, which lost 5 bases and 2 bases, there was a span of 19 bases. CDR1 and CDR2 from the germline V gene are SGHRS and YFSETQ. The CDR3 sequence is 16 residues long. Using unique molecular identifiers, the investigators prepared the TCRbeta library. TCRdb reanalysed the PCR reads using MiXCR and keeps one entry per CDR3 protein. The sample lists 300,000 to 350,000 distinct CDR3 sequences, 23% occurring once. The rearrangement uses TRBV5-1 and TRBJ2-5, with D tentatively TRBD2 (6 bases). This clonotype was sampled from a male patient younger than 18 who had a stem cell transplant for acute lymphoblastic leukemia, so the T cells may come from the graft donor. Here the sequenced sample was PBMCs, mostly from graft donor cells, taken 180 days after TCRalphabeta/CD19-depleted stem cell transplant. This CDR3 reads CASSTWGGKGQETQYF. The CDR3 DNA follows: TGCGCCAGCAGTACATGGGGCGGGAAAGGGCAAGAGACCCAGTACTTC.